The source of this T cell receptor beta chain is a study of blood T cell repertoires in COVID-19. Background on the study: Donors in the United States, Italy and Spain gave samples during acute or convalescent COVID-19. T cells, B-cell-depleted T cells, or PBMCs provided the cDNA or gDNA that served as material.

The CDR3 consists of 13 residues. Germline-derived CDR1 and CDR2 are SGHRS and YFSETQ. With 4 bases removed from V and 1 base from J, the gap between germline ends came to 8 bases. Per the authors' pipeline: Estimation of nucleated cell counts relied on the amplification of reference gene primers. Measured with immunoSEQ multiplex PCR; TCRdb has only the in-frame clones, and not every one. D and trimming were read from the DNA, whereas the V and J calls and clone size are those reported in that table. The sample comprises hundreds of thousands of clones, around 88% of which are singletons, and approximately 6.6% rests with the top ten.

The sample comprised peripheral blood. The chain recombines TRBV5-1 with TRBJ2-5; D possibly corresponds to TRBD2 (5 bases). The clonotype comes from a woman aged 30 to 39 who had recovered from COVID-19. The CDR3 loop is CASSREIQETQYF. The CDR3 DNA follows: TGCGCCAGCAGCAGGGAGATCCAAGAGACCCAGTACTTC.